This T cell receptor beta chain emerged from a study of tumor and adjacent non-tumor tissue in lung cancer. At the level of the study: Patients comprised some eleven adenocarcinoma, a couple of squamous cell carcinoma and 1 small cell lung cancer. Around 4 million productive TCRbeta reads were obtained per sample on average.

About this clonotype: The antigen remains undetermined. One end of the junction fails to match germline, which may point to a read error.

Regarding the study as a whole: Tumor tissue had significantly higher TCR diversity than normal lung. Shorter survival was associated with higher TCR diversity in tumors.

The template was RNA from unsorted bulk tissue. This CDR3 has 19 amino acids. Germline loops: CDR1 SGHNT, CDR2 YENEEA. TCRbeta libraries were built with three rounds of nested PCR, modified from ARM-PCR. TCRdb reanalysed the multiplex PCR reads using MiXCR and keeps one entry per CDR3 protein. The sample shows around 140,000 distinct CDR3 sequences, around two thirds of them seen only once. The rearrangement joins TRBV11-3 to TRBJ2-6, with 9 positions matching TRBD1. Sequences were obtained from lung tumor tissue. The clonotype was recovered from a man aged 60 to 75 with small cell lung cancer. The CDR3 DNA is TGTGCCAGCAGCTTAGGAGAGGGACAGGGATATTCTGGGGACAACGTCCTGACTTTC. Residues: CASSLGEGQGYSGDNVLTF.